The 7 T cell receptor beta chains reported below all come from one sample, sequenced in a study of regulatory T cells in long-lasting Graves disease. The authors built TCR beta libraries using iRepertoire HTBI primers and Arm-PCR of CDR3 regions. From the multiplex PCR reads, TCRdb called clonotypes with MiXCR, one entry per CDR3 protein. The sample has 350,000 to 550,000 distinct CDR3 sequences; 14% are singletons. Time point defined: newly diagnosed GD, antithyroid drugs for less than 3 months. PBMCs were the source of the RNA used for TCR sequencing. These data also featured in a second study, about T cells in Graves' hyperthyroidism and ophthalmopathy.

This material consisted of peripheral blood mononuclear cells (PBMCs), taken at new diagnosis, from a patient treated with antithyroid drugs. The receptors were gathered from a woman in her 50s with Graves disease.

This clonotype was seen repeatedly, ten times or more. The CDR3 reads CASRPTGAGNQPQHF. In DNA, the CDR3 is TGTGCCAGCAGACCTACAGGGGCGGGCAATCAGCCCCAGCATTTT. This chain links TRBV12-3 or TRBV12-4 with TRBJ1-5; 7 bases align to TRBD1. V lost 6 bases, J lost 2 bases, and 7 bases stayed unmatched. The CDR3 extends over 15 amino acids.

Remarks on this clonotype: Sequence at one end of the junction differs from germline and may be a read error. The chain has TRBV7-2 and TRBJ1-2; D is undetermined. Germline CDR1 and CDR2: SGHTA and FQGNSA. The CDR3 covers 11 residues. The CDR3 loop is CASTFSLIPFF. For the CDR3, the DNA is TGTGCCAGCACCTTTTCCTTAATTCCCTTCTTC.

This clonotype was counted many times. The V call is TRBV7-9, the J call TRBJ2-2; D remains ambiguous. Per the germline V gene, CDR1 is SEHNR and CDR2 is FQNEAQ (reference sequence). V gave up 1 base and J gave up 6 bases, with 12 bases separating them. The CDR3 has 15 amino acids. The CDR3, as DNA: TGTGCCAGCAGCTTAGTCTCGCTGTCCTCCGGGGAGCTGTTTTTT. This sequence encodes CASSLVSLSSGELFF.

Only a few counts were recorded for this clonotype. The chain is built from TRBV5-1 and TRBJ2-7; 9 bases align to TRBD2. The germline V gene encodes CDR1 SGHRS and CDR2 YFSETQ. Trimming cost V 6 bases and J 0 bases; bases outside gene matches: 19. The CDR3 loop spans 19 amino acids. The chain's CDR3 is CASKPDRDNRLAVSYEQYF. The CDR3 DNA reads TGCGCCAGCAAACCGGACCGGGACAACCGACTAGCGGTCTCCTACGAGCAGTACTTC.

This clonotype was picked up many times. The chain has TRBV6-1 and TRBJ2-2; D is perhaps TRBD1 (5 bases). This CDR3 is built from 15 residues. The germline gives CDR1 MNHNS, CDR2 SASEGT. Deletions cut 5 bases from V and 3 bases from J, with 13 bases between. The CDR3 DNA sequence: TGTGCCAGCAGTAGCCCCACAGGACACACCGGGGAGCTGTTTTTT. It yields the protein CASSSPTGHTGELFF.

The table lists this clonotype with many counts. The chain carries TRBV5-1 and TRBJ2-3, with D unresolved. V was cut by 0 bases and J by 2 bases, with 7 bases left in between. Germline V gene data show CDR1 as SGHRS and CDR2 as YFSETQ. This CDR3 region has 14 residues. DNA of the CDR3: TGCGCCAGCAGCTTGGGGACCCCCACAGATACGCAGTATTTT. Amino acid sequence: CASSLGTPTDTQYF.

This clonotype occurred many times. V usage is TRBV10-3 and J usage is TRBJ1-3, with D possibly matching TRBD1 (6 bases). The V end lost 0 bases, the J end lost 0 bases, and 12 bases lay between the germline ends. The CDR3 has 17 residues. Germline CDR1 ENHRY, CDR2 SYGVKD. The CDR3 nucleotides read TGTGCCATCAGTGAGTCGACAGGTCGGAGCTCTGGAAACACCATATATTTT. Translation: CAISESTGRSSGNTIYF.